This T cell receptor beta chain was profiled in a study of cytomegalovirus exposure and HLA in healthy donors. Study conclusions and caveats: In an earlier analysis, productive rearrangement rates for most beta V segments clustered near 87% or 30%. The authors reported that TCR beta sequences could predict HLA-A and HLA-B alleles. These predictions were accurate for most subjects in the first cohort.

Primers included in the PCR were 60 Vbeta and 13 Jbeta primers. The repertoire was sequenced with immunoSEQ multiplex PCR; TCRdb's copy has only in-frame clones and lacks some. Of 100,000 to 150,000 clones listed, over 60% were seen once; the top ten hold 4.2%. Everyone who donated was a healthy bone marrow donor. A remark on this clone: Its antigen is as yet unknown.

Sequencing was performed on PBMCs. The source of this sequence is a male donor in good health and CMV-seropositive.

The CDR3, as DNA: TGCGCCAGCAGCCTGAGCAATGGAAACACCATATATTTT. Its protein is CASSLSNGNTIYF. The chain uses TRBV5-1 and TRBJ1-3; D not resolved. CDR1 and CDR2 (germline): SGHRS, YFSETQ. V was clipped by 4 bases and J by 3 bases, with 8 bases between them. This CDR3 contains 13 residues.